The 5 T cell receptor beta chains below were found in one sample sequenced in a study of blood T cell repertoires in COVID-19. Here immunoSEQ multiplex PCR was the method, and the copy in TCRdb shows in-frame clones only, minus some. The table lists almost 55,000 clones, around 80% of them singletons. Specimen: peripheral blood. These receptors originate from a middle-aged man with acute or convalescent COVID-19.

The chain carries TRBV7-2 and TRBJ2-7; 10 bases line up with TRBD1. V was pared by 5 bases and J by 5 bases, with 9 bases of the junction left unmatched. The CDR3 is 15 amino acids. Germline loops: CDR1 SGHTA, CDR2 FQGNSA. In DNA form, the CDR3 reads TGTGCCAGCAGCCTAACCGGGACAGGGGACCACGAGCAGTACTTC. It encodes CASSLTGTGDHEQYF.

In this sample, this clone turned up a few times. V and J are TRBV20-1 and TRBJ1-1; 11 positions agree with TRBD1. CDR3 size: 13 residues. Germline values: CDR1 DFQATT, CDR2 SNEGSKA (reference sequence). V gave up 3 bases and J gave up 5 bases; unmatched junction bases: 2. This CDR3 is CSASGTGGTEAFF. In DNA, the CDR3 is TGCAGTGCTAGTGGGACAGGGGGTACTGAAGCTTTCTTT.

This clone was seen just once. V gene TRBV7-2 combines with J gene TRBJ1-2; 7 bases align to TRBD1. The V gene's germline CDR1 is SGHTA and CDR2 FQGNSA. The CDR3 spans 14 residues. V lost 5 bases, J lost 2 bases, and 5 bases stayed unmatched. CDR3 loop: CASSPGGNNYGYTF. CDR3 DNA sequence: TGTGCCAGCAGCCCAGGGGGGAACAACTATGGCTACACCTTC.

The chain employs TRBV6-2 or TRBV6-3 and TRBJ2-1, with 7 bases lining up with TRBD2. The CDR3 covers 14 residues. J lost 4 bases, V lost 11 bases, and 11 bases had no gene match. Germline V gene lookup returns CDR1 MNHEY and CDR2 SVGEGT. The CDR3 nucleotides read TGTGCCGCCAGCCGAGAAGCGGGGTACAATGAGCAGTTCTTC. Translation: CAASREAGYNEQFF.

The chain employs TRBV19 and TRBJ2-7; TRBD1 might be the D (6 bases). V was pared by 5 bases and J by 5 bases, with 19 bases between. This CDR3 contains 15 residues. CDR1 LNHDA and CDR2 SQIVND come from the germline V gene (reference sequence). Here the CDR3 reads CASSYTGRSTHEQYF. CDR3 DNA sequence: TGTGCCAGTAGTTATACAGGGAGATCCACTCACGAGCAGTACTTC.